The 27 T cell receptor beta chains reported below all come from one sample, sequenced in a study of T cells in women clearing cervical HPV infection. TCRdb's table, derived via immunoSEQ multiplex PCR, lists solely in-frame clones and lacks some. Its clone listing holds about 22,000 clones. What was sequenced was blood buffy coat. These receptors were obtained from a woman aged 18-69 years with a cervical HPV16 infection that either progressed to CIN3+ or cleared (not recorded which).

About this clone itself: With the read ending 3 residues before the CDR3 end, the germline J gene is used to fill in that end. V usage is TRBV5-6 and J usage is TRBJ2-7; 11 bases line up with TRBD1. Germline loops: CDR1 SGHDT, CDR2 YYEEEE. CDR3 size: 12 residues. V shed 4 bases and J 6 bases; nucleotides not matched to a gene: 0. CDR3 loop: CASSGTGGEQYF. The CDR3 bases that were read are TGTGCCAGCAGCGGGACAGGGGGCGAG.

Points on this clone: The CDR3 extends 3 residues past the end of the read, so its final part is completed from the germline J gene. V is TRBV19 and J is TRBJ1-5; D is perhaps TRBD1 (6 bases). Trimming shortened V by 7 bases and J by 0 bases, and 19 bases separated the two germline ends. Germline CDR1 reads LNHDA; CDR2 reads SQIVND (reference sequence). This CDR3 has 17 amino acids. The covered CDR3 bases are TGTGCCAGTATTGACAGGAGGGCGGGCTATAGCAATCAGCCC. Protein product: CASIDRRAGYSNQP. The entire CDR3 sequence reads CASIDRRAGYSNQPQHF.

For this clone: Sequencing ends 3 residues short of the CDR3 end; the germline J gene provides the rest. The rearrangement links TRBV5-6 to TRBJ1-1, with TRBD1 identical over 10 bases. This CDR3 spans 15 amino acids. The germline gives CDR1 SGHDT, CDR2 YYEEEE. The CDR3: CASSFPTGGRETAFF. The CDR3 bases that were read are TGTGCCAGCAGCTTCCCGACAGGGGGCCGAGAGACC.

Details on this clone: The missing CDR3 end, 3 residues past where the read stops, is filled in from the germline J gene. The chain carries TRBV5-1 and TRBJ2-5; 7 bases fit TRBD1. Germline lookup yields CDR1 SGHRS and CDR2 YFSETQ. This CDR3 is built from 14 residues. Trimming removed 2 bases from V and 2 bases from J; junction bases left unmatched: 3. CDR3 DNA, as far as it was read: TGCGCCAGCAGCTTTGGACAGGATCAAGAGACC. It encodes CASSFGQDQET. Given in full, the CDR3 is CASSFGQDQETQYF.

Note on this clone: Read data end 3 residues before the CDR3 end; the end is taken from the germline J gene. The chain recombines TRBV30 with TRBJ2-3; 10 bases map to TRBD1. V trimming: 3 bases; J trimming: 2 bases; junction bases outside the gene matches: 5. The germline V gene has CDR1 GTSNPN and CDR2 SVGIG (reference sequence). CDR3 size: 15 residues. The CDR3: CAWSTGTGVTDTQYF. CDR3 DNA, as far as it was read: TGTGCCTGGAGCACCGGGACAGGGGTCACAGATACG.

Turning to this clone: The missing CDR3 end, 3 residues past where the read stops, is filled in from the germline J gene. The chain employs TRBV2 and TRBJ2-3; 9 bases are shared with TRBD1. Germline CDR1 is SNHLY and CDR2 is FYNNEI. This CDR3 is 14 amino acids long. CDR3 bases read: TGTGCCAGCAGTGAATGGGGACAGGGAGAAACG. Translated, it gives CASSEWGQGET. The CDR3 reads in full as CASSEWGQGETQYF.

The chain's CDR3 is CASSLSGRHHNEQFF. The sequenced CDR3 bases are TGTGCCAGCAGTTTGAGCGGGAGGCACCACAATGAG. The chain uses TRBV12-3 or TRBV12-4 and TRBJ2-1; 9 bases line up with TRBD2. The read terminates 3 residues ahead of where the CDR3 ends, so the germline J gene completes it. The CDR3 spans 15 residues. J was trimmed by 5 bases and V by 3 bases; bases with no gene match: 5.

Turning to this clone: The CDR3 end lies 3 residues beyond the end of the read and is filled in from the germline J gene. The chain links TRBV7-2 to TRBJ1-3, with D uncertain. Germline loops: CDR1 SGHTA, CDR2 FQGNSA. CDR3 length equals 14 residues. Trimming cost V 2 bases and J 2 bases, with 7 bases left between them. CDR3 in amino acids: CASSLWATGNTIYF. The CDR3 bases that were read are TGTGCCAGCAGCTTATGGGCCACTGGAAACACC.

On this clone: From the germline J gene comes the end of the CDR3, since the read stops 3 residues before it. The chain has TRBV24-1 and TRBJ2-3; TRBD1 might be the D (6 bases). The germline V gene encodes CDR1 KGHDR and CDR2 SFDVKD. Between the trimmed V and J ends, which lost 2 bases and 0 bases, there was a span of 11 bases. The CDR3 is 16 amino acids. CDR3 loop: CATSDSRGYSTDTQYF. The part of the CDR3 DNA that was read is TGTGCCACCAGTGATTCCAGGGGATATAGCACAGATACG.

As for this clone: The read ends 3 residues before the CDR3 terminus; that terminus is restored from the germline J gene. This rearrangement joins TRBV2 to TRBJ2-5; 14 nucleotides agree with TRBD2. Germline assignment: CDR1 SNHLY and CDR2 FYNNEI. The CDR3 is 16 amino acids. V lost 7 bases, J lost 3 bases, and 7 bases stayed unmatched. The CDR3 bases that were read are TGTGCCAGCAATGGAGGGACTAGCGGGGGAGAAGAGACC. Its translation is CASNGGTSGGEET. The whole CDR3 protein is CASNGGTSGGEETQYF.

The part of the CDR3 DNA that was read is TGTGCCAGCAGTCACAGCAACACTGAA. This gives the protein CASSHSNTE. The full CDR3 protein is CASSHSNTEAFF. This sequence joins TRBV7-9 and TRBJ1-1; D is undetermined. The read gets to within 3 residues of the CDR3 end, and the germline J gene fills in the rest. The germline CDR1 and CDR2 sequences are SEHNR and FQNEAQ (reference sequence). The CDR3 spans 12 residues. Trimming pared 6 bases from V and 2 bases from J, leaving 7 bases between.

In regard to this clone: The CDR3 extends 3 residues past the end of the read, so its final part is completed from the germline J gene. The gene calls are TRBV19 and TRBJ1-5; no reliable D call. V was trimmed by 7 bases and J by 2 bases, leaving 15 bases between them. Germline V lookup: CDR1 LNHDA, CDR2 SQIVND (reference sequence). The CDR3 runs to 15 residues. CDR3 region: CASNRSGGGNQPQHF. CDR3 DNA (partial): TGTGCCAGTAATCGAAGTGGCGGTGGCAATCAGCCC.

In regard to this clone: The CDR3 end is not reached by the read, which stops 3 residues before it; the germline J gene fills it in. The chain recombines TRBV18 with TRBJ2-3, with a weak D call TRBD2 (5 bases). The length of the CDR3 is 16 residues. V lost 6 bases, J lost 2 bases, and 18 bases lay in between. Germline values: CDR1 KGHSH, CDR2 LQKENI. The CDR3 here is CASSLSGRVFTDTQYF. CDR3 bases read: TGTGCCAGCTCCCTCAGTGGGCGGGTCTTCACAGATACG.

To note about this clone: The CDR3 goes on 3 residues after the read ends, and that part is filled in from the germline J gene. The chain is built from TRBV7-3 and TRBJ2-1; TRBD1 matches at 7 bases. Per germline, CDR1 SGHTA and CDR2 FQGTGA. V lost 5 bases to trimming and J lost 8 bases; unmatched junction nucleotides: 6. This CDR3 has 13 amino acids. Partial CDR3 DNA: TGTGCCAGCAGCATTAACAGGGGCGATGAG. Translation: CASSINRGDE. The full CDR3 sequence reads CASSINRGDEQFF. Together with reference TRBV7-3 and TRBJ2-1, the CDR3 gives the full variable domain: GAGVSQTPSNKVTEKGKYVELRCDPISGHTALYWYRQSLGQGPEFLIYFQGTGAADDSGLPNDRFFAVRPEGSVSTLKIQRTERGDSAVYLCASSINRGDEQFFGPGTRLTVL.

Concerning this clone itself: Read coverage stops 3 residues before the CDR3 terminus; the germline J gene supplies the remainder. V usage is TRBV4-2 and J usage is TRBJ2-1, with 7 nucleotides matching TRBD2. Per the germline V gene, CDR1 is LGHNA and CDR2 is YNFKEQ. The CDR3 runs 18 residues. The V and J ends lost 4 bases and 0 bases, in that order; junction bases with no gene match: 12. CDR3: CASSPTSRRGSSYNEQFF. Partial CDR3 DNA: TGTGCCAGCAGCCCCACCTCGAGGCGGGGGAGCTCCTACAATGAG.

Turning to this clone: With the read ending 3 residues before the CDR3 end, the germline J gene is used to fill in that end. V gene TRBV13 combines with J gene TRBJ1-2; a possible D gene is TRBD1 (5 bases). CDR1 and CDR2 from the germline V gene are PRHDT and FYEKMQ (reference sequence). V was clipped by 5 bases and J by 4 bases, with 17 bases between them. The CDR3 is made up of 15 amino acids. The CDR3 loop reads CASSARRGAIYGYTF. Partial CDR3 DNA: TGTGCCAGCAGCGCGCGGCGGGGCGCTATCTATGGC.

The CDR3 spells CASRVSSGVSDTQYF. The part of the CDR3 DNA that was read is TGTGCCAGCAGAGTGTCTAGCGGGGTTTCAGATACG. The rearrangement links TRBV5-4 to TRBJ2-3; 9 bases are shared with TRBD2. The read gets to within 3 residues of the CDR3 end, and the germline J gene fills in the rest. In germline, CDR1 is SGHNT, CDR2 YYREEE (reference sequence). This CDR3 is built from 15 residues. V lost 5 bases to trimming and J lost 4 bases; unmatched junction nucleotides: 8.

About this clone itself: The read gets to within 3 residues of the CDR3 end, and the germline J gene fills in the rest. The J gene is TRBJ2-1, the V gene TRBV9, with TRBD2 identical over 12 bases. This CDR3 has 22 amino acids. Trimming at V came to 3 bases and at J to 3 bases, leaving 22 bases not matched to a gene. Germline CDR1 reads SGDLS; CDR2 reads YYNGEE. The CDR3 bases that were read are TGTGCCAGCAGCGCCTTCCCTTATGGGGCTAGCGGGAGGGTTTTCCGCTACAATGAG. It encodes CASSAFPYGASGRVFRYNE. The full CDR3 protein reads CASSAFPYGASGRVFRYNEQFF.

Remarks on this clone: From the germline J gene comes the end of the CDR3, since the read stops 3 residues before it. This rearrangement joins TRBV2 to TRBJ2-3; 11 bases fit TRBD2. V shed 6 bases and J 6 bases; nucleotides not matched to a gene: 8. The germline V gene encodes CDR1 SNHLY and CDR2 FYNNEI. This CDR3 comprises 15 residues. Incomplete CDR3 DNA: TGTGCCAGCAGGGATAGCGGGGGGGTCAGGGATACG. It is translated as CASRDSGGVRDT. The complete CDR3 protein is CASRDSGGVRDTQYF.

Regarding this clone: From the germline J gene comes the end of the CDR3, since the read stops 3 residues before it. The chain links TRBV20-1 to TRBJ2-3, with 8 bases aligning to TRBD1. Per germline, CDR1 DFQATT and CDR2 SNEGSKA (reference sequence). The length of the CDR3 is 17 residues. The J segment lost 5 bases and the V segment lost 1 base, leaving 14 bases of the junction unmatched. CDR3 amino acids: CSARVIQGASGLDTQYF. CDR3 DNA (partial): TGCAGTGCTAGAGTAATCCAGGGGGCATCAGGATTAGATACG.

Concerning this clone: The CDR3 end lies 3 residues beyond the end of the read and is filled in from the germline J gene. The V gene is TRBV4-2, the J gene TRBJ1-2; D gene ambiguous. V was clipped by 0 bases and J by 4 bases, with 9 bases between them. Germline values: CDR1 LGHNA, CDR2 YNFKEQ. The CDR3 has 14 amino acids. The CDR3 sequence is CASSQDLGSYGYTF. The sequenced CDR3 bases are TGTGCCAGCAGCCAAGATCTTGGCTCCTATGGC.

Note on this clone: The read finishes 3 residues shy of the CDR3 end, and the germline J gene is used to complete it. The chain is built from TRBV7-6 and TRBJ1-1; D may be TRBD1 (6 bases). There are 13 residues in the CDR3. Trimming stripped 5 bases from V and 3 bases from J, with 10 bases between. CDR1 is SGHVS, CDR2 FNYEAQ, per germline. CDR3 DNA, as far as it was read: TGTGCCAGCAGCACCCGGACAGACACTGAA. It yields the protein CASSTRTDTE. The whole CDR3 region reads CASSTRTDTEAFF.

Turning to this clone: Read sequence stops 3 residues before the CDR3 end, and the germline J gene provides the missing end. Other DNA sequences in this specimen translate into the identical CDR3. The rearrangement joins TRBV9 to TRBJ2-7; 11 bases map to TRBD1. The CDR3 spans 15 residues. The germline V gene has CDR1 SGDLS and CDR2 YYNGEE. The trim removed 0 bases at V and 2 bases at J, leaving 1 base unmatched. The CDR3 loop reads CASSVEGQGAYEQYF. The covered CDR3 bases are TGTGCCAGCAGCGTAGAGGGACAGGGGGCCTACGAG.

With respect to this clone: The read ends 3 residues shy of where the CDR3 ends; the end is completed using the germline J gene. J is TRBJ1-2 and V is TRBV5-1; possibly TRBD1 for D (5 bases). There are 18 residues in the CDR3. Trimming removed 0 bases from V and 5 bases from J, with 23 bases in between. Germline V gene sequence: CDR1 SGHRS, CDR2 YFSETQ. The part of the CDR3 DNA that was read is TGCGCCAGCAGCTTGGAGTCGACAGCCAATTTAGGTCGTTATGGC. Translated, it gives CASSLESTANLGRYG. The whole CDR3 sequence is CASSLESTANLGRYGYTF.

Turning to this clone: The CDR3 extends 3 residues past the end of the read, so its final part is completed from the germline J gene. The chain is built from TRBV29-1 and TRBJ2-1, with 10 bases aligning to TRBD2. Germline loops: CDR1 SQVTM, CDR2 ANQGSEA. The CDR3 contains 14 residues. J gave up 9 bases and V 7 bases, and 12 bases lay outside the gene matches. CDR3 amino acids: CSALGLAVTGEQFF. The covered CDR3 bases are TGCAGCGCGTTAGGACTAGCGGTCACCGGTGAG.

Concerning this clone: Read data end 3 residues before the CDR3 end; the end is taken from the germline J gene. The rearrangement uses TRBV2 and TRBJ1-1; D is undetermined. Germline CDR1 SNHLY, CDR2 FYNNEI. CDR3 length: 12 residues. V was clipped by 6 bases and J by 6 bases, with 11 bases between them. The CDR3 DNA, read in part, is TGTGCCAGCAGGGACTTCGGGGCTGAA. This gives the protein CASRDFGAE. The complete CDR3 sequence is CASRDFGAEAFF.

With respect to this clone: The missing CDR3 end, 3 residues past where the read stops, is filled in from the germline J gene. This chain uses TRBV10-2 with TRBJ1-2, with 8 positions matching TRBD1. Germline-derived CDR1 and CDR2 are WSHSY and SAAADI. The CDR3 runs to 17 residues. After removal of 10 bases from V and 7 bases from J, the junction contained 23 bases not matched to a gene. The sequenced part of the CDR3 DNA is TGCGCCACCTCTCCATCCGGATTTTCGGACAGGGCGAGTGGC. This translates into CATSPSGFSDRASG. The full CDR3 reads CATSPSGFSDRASGYTF.